This entry lists 31 T cell receptor beta chains sequenced from one sample in a study of T cell responses to AZD1222 COVID-19 vaccine. Method: immunoSEQ multiplex PCR; TCRdb's copy keeps in-frame clones and lacks some. The sample has 90,000 to 120,000 clones, 90% to 95% seen once. Sequencing was performed on peripheral blood, taken on day 0 of AZD1222 vaccination. The receptors were sampled from an adult in good health.

V gene TRBV7-2 combines with J gene TRBJ2-5; 9 bases are a match to TRBD1. Looked up from germline, CDR1 is SGHTA and CDR2 is FQGNSA. CDR3 length: 13 amino acids. Losses at the gene ends were 3 bases for V and 5 bases for J; bases not matched to a gene: 1. CDR3: CASSFTGGETQYF. In DNA form, the CDR3 reads TGTGCCAGCAGCTTTACAGGGGGCGAGACCCAGTACTTC.

V usage is TRBV6-5 and J usage is TRBJ2-7, with a tentative D call TRBD2 (6 bases). Germline CDR1 MNHEY, CDR2 SVGAGI. This CDR3 comprises 11 residues. V was cut by 8 bases and J by 3 bases, with 8 bases left in between. The CDR3 is CASREIYEQYF. As DNA, the CDR3 is TGTGCCAGCCGGGAGATCTACGAGCAGTACTTC.

This chain uses TRBV29-1 with TRBJ2-7, with D unclear. The germline gives CDR1 SQVTM, CDR2 ANQGSEA. The CDR3 runs 8 residues. The germline V and J ends were trimmed by 8 bases and 3 bases, with 2 bases remaining between them. The CDR3 spells CSLYEQYF. Written as DNA, the CDR3 is TGCAGCCTCTACGAGCAGTACTTC.

This clone was observed a single time. The J gene is TRBJ1-4, the V gene TRBV18, with D hard to call. The CDR3 has 15 residues. Trimming left V 6 bases short and J 7 bases short, with 18 bases between. Germline-derived CDR1 and CDR2 are KGHSH and LQKENI. CDR3 nucleotide sequence: TGTGCCAGCTCGCCAGTGCGGGGAACTGGTGAAAAACTGTTTTTT. This sequence encodes CASSPVRGTGEKLFF.

The V call is TRBV4-3, the J call TRBJ1-1, with D unresolved. Germline V gives CDR1 LGHNA, CDR2 YSLEER. Trimming shortened V by 0 bases and J by 0 bases, and 8 bases separated the two germline ends. CDR3 size: 15 residues. CDR3 protein: CASSQEGVLNTEAFF. The CDR3 DNA reads as TGCGCCAGCAGCCAAGAGGGAGTACTGAACACTGAAGCTTTCTTT.

The CDR3 coding sequence is TGTGCCAGCAGCTTGGCTTCCGGACAGGGATTTAGCTACACCTTC. Residues: CASSLASGQGFSYTF. The chain is built from TRBV5-5 and TRBJ1-2, with 8 bases lining up with TRBD1. Germline assignment: CDR1 SGHKS and CDR2 YYEKEE (reference sequence). The CDR3 loop spans 15 amino acids. V shed 0 bases, J shed 9 bases, and the junction held 10 bases outside the gene matches.

The chain uses TRBV19 and TRBJ1-1; possibly TRBD1 for D (5 bases). The CDR3 extends over 14 amino acids. V lost 4 bases, J lost 5 bases, and 14 bases lay in between. Germline V gives CDR1 LNHDA, CDR2 SQIVND (reference sequence). The CDR3 sequence: CASSKTGWGTEAFF. The CDR3 bases are TGTGCCAGTAGTAAGACGGGATGGGGGACTGAAGCTTTCTTT.

Here the CDR3 reads CASSHLANEQFF. The DNA for the CDR3 is TGTGCCAGCAGCCACTTGGCGAATGAGCAGTTCTTC. V is TRBV3-1 (or the pseudogene TRBV3-2) and J is TRBJ2-1, with D unclear. The CDR3 runs to 12 residues. The germline CDR1 and CDR2 sequences are LGHDT and YNNKEL (reference sequence). The V end lost 3 bases, the J end lost 7 bases, and 7 bases lay between the germline ends.

This rearrangement joins TRBV18 to TRBJ2-2, with TRBD2 identical over 10 bases. There are 16 residues in the CDR3. Germline lookup yields CDR1 KGHSH and CDR2 LQKENI. The ends lost 1 base at V and 4 bases at J; junction bases unmatched: 3. The CDR3: CASSPLSSGGTGELFF. Here the CDR3 DNA reads TGTGCCAGCTCACCACTGTCTAGCGGGGGCACCGGGGAGCTGTTTTTT.

J is TRBJ1-3 and V is TRBV6-2 or TRBV6-3, with D perhaps matching TRBD1 (5 bases). The CDR3 extends over 16 amino acids. Germline V gene data show CDR1 as MNHEY and CDR2 as SVGEGT. The V and J ends lost 6 bases and 3 bases respectively, with 18 bases between them. Here the CDR3 reads CASSSIRDSRGNTIYF. In nucleotides, the CDR3 is TGTGCCAGCAGCTCTATCCGCGACAGTCGTGGAAACACCATATATTTT.

The J gene is TRBJ2-1, the V gene TRBV4-3; TRBD2 matches at 10 bases. The J segment lost 8 bases and the V segment lost 0 bases, leaving 4 bases of the junction unmatched. Germline V gene sequence: CDR1 LGHNA, CDR2 YSLEER. The CDR3 is made up of 15 amino acids. DNA of the CDR3: TGCGCCAGCAGCCAAGAGGCTAGCGGGAGTGATGAGCAGTTCTTC. Translating it yields CASSQEASGSDEQFF.

The J gene is TRBJ2-3, the V gene TRBV3-1 (or the pseudogene TRBV3-2), with D maybe TRBD2 (5 bases). V gave up 1 base and J gave up 1 base, with 9 bases separating them. CDR3 length: 15 residues. Germline V gene lookup returns CDR1 LGHDT and CDR2 YNNKEL (reference sequence). The CDR3 sequence: CASSQGNSGTDTQYF. CDR3 DNA sequence: TGTGCCAGCAGCCAAGGCAATAGCGGCACAGATACGCAGTATTTT.

The CDR3 reads CASSQEQRGGSDTQYF. The DNA for the CDR3 is TGTGCCAGCAGCCAAGAACAGCGGGGGGGATCGGATACGCAGTATTTT. V is TRBV3-1 (or the pseudogene TRBV3-2) and J is TRBJ2-3; 10 nucleotides agree with TRBD2. The germline gives CDR1 LGHDT, CDR2 YNNKEL (reference sequence). Germline trimming cut 0 bases from V and 6 bases from J; bases unmatched to any gene: 6. This CDR3 is built from 16 residues.

V usage is TRBV7-2 and J usage is TRBJ2-5, with 8 positions matching TRBD1. Germline V gene lookup returns CDR1 SGHTA and CDR2 FQGNSA. J gave up 5 bases and V 5 bases, and 7 bases lay outside the gene matches. This CDR3 region has 14 residues. The CDR3 sequence is CASSPRTGLETQYF. The CDR3 nucleotides are TGTGCCAGCAGCCCAAGGACAGGGCTCGAGACCCAGTACTTC.

This chain joins TRBV29-1 and TRBJ1-2; 7 nucleotides agree with TRBD1. The CDR3 consists of 12 residues. Germline values: CDR1 SQVTM, CDR2 ANQGSEA. The V gene end was trimmed by 6 bases and the J gene end by 8 bases; junction bases not matched to a gene: 9. The CDR3: CSVETGRKGYTF. DNA of the CDR3: TGCAGCGTAGAGACAGGGAGGAAGGGCTACACCTTC.

V is TRBV1 and J is TRBJ2-1; TRBD2 is the table's D call, not checked against the DNA. TRBV1 counts as a pseudogene. The CDR3 totals 16 residues. CDR3 sequence: CTSTSRWGGRENEQFF. The CDR3 bases are TGCACCAGCACCTCACGCTGGGGGGGCCGAGAGAATGAGCAGTTCTTC.

V gene TRBV12-2 combines with J gene TRBJ2-5; no DNA check was done on the table's D call, TRBD1. TRBV12-2 is classified as a pseudogene. This CDR3 has 15 residues. CDR3 sequence: CASRFNRGSVETQYF. CDR3 sequence (DNA): TGTGCAAGTCGCTTCAACAGGGGGTCCGTGGAGACCCAGTACTTC.

This chain joins TRBV11-2 and TRBJ2-3, with D tentatively TRBD1 or TRBD2 (5 bases each). CDR3 length: 15 residues. V was clipped by 3 bases and J by 0 bases, with 10 bases between them. Per germline, CDR1 SGHAT and CDR2 FQNNGV. The CDR3 region is CASSLRGTSTDTQYF. The CDR3 nucleotides are TGTGCCAGCAGCTTGAGGGGAACTAGCACAGATACGCAGTATTTT.

The chain has TRBV19 and TRBJ1-1, with 7 positions matching TRBD1. The V and J ends lost 4 bases and 3 bases, in that order; junction bases with no gene match: 11. The germline CDR1 and CDR2 sequences are LNHDA and SQIVND (reference sequence). The CDR3 extends over 16 amino acids. CDR3 DNA sequence: TGTGCCAGTAGTACAGACGACAGGGCCGGGTACACTGAAGCTTTCTTT. This sequence encodes CASSTDDRAGYTEAFF.

This chain connects TRBV4-2 to TRBJ1-1; tentatively, D is TRBD1 (5 bases). Germline lookup yields CDR1 LGHNA and CDR2 YNFKEQ. Deletions cut 0 bases from V and 11 bases from J, with 19 bases between. CDR3 length: 15 amino acids. The CDR3: CASSQEAGQGAEAFF. In DNA form, the CDR3 reads TGTGCCAGCAGCCAAGAGGCCGGGCAGGGTGCGGAGGCTTTCTTT.

This clone was recorded once. The chain recombines TRBV6-5 with TRBJ1-4; D is possibly TRBD1 (6 bases). Trimming removed 7 bases at V and 3 bases at J, with 12 bases between. The germline V gene has CDR1 MNHEY and CDR2 SVGAGI. The CDR3 is 14 residues long. CDR3 sequence: CASKQGSANEKLFF. The CDR3 nucleotides read TGTGCCAGCAAACAGGGCTCGGCTAATGAAAAACTGTTTTTT.

The V call is TRBV10-3, the J call TRBJ2-5; D unclear. Per germline, CDR1 ENHRY and CDR2 SYGVKD. This CDR3 comprises 12 residues. V lost 0 bases and J lost 4, with 3 bases in between. This chain's CDR3 is CAISESTETQYF. The CDR3 DNA reads as TGTGCCATCAGTGAGTCGACAGAGACCCAGTACTTC.

Notes on this clone: Germline and junction disagree at one end, which may indicate a read error. V is TRBV2 and J is TRBJ1-2; 7 bases match TRBD1. This CDR3 has 11 residues. CDR1 and CDR2 from the germline V gene are SNHLY and FYNNEI. The CDR3 sequence is CASSEARGQSF. The CDR3 bases are TGTGCCAGCAGTGAAGCCCGGGGACAGAGCTTC. The full variable domain, with the rest looked up from reference TRBV2 and TRBJ1-2, is EPEVTQTPSHQVTQMGQEVILRCVPISNHLYFYWYRQILGQKVEFLVSFYNNEISEKSEIFDDQFSVERPDGSNFTLKIRSTKLEDSAMYFCASSEARGQSFGSGTRLTVV.

This clone has only one observation. The gene calls are TRBV19 and TRBJ2-5; tentatively, D is TRBD1 (5 bases). The germline gives CDR1 LNHDA, CDR2 SQIVND (reference sequence). The CDR3 is 13 amino acids. Trimming stripped 6 bases from V and 5 bases from J, with 13 bases between. The CDR3 DNA follows: TGTGCCAGTAGCTTTACAGGCTTCGAGACCCAGTACTTC. As protein: CASSFTGFETQYF.

The chain carries TRBV6-6 and TRBJ2-1; TRBD2 might be the D (5 bases). The CDR3 is 12 residues long. Germline lookup yields CDR1 MNHNY and CDR2 SVGAGI (reference sequence). V was cut by 6 bases and J by 8 bases, with 11 bases left in between. CDR3 residues: CASRPSSHEQFF. The CDR3, as DNA: TGTGCCAGCAGGCCTAGCAGCCATGAGCAGTTCTTC.

This clone was recorded only once. The DNA of the CDR3 is TGTGCCAGCAGCTTAGGTCCGACAGAGAACACCGGGGAGCTGTTTTTT. It is translated as CASSLGPTENTGELFF. V gene TRBV11-3 combines with J gene TRBJ2-2; D is possibly TRBD1 (5 bases). Germline-derived CDR1 and CDR2 are SGHNT and YENEEA. This CDR3 is 16 amino acids long. V dropped 1 base and J dropped 1 base, with 10 bases sitting between them.

V usage is TRBV10-2 and J usage is TRBJ2-2; 7 bases align to TRBD2. Germline values: CDR1 WSHSY, CDR2 SAAADI. The V and J ends lost 8 bases and 2 bases, in that order; junction bases with no gene match: 5. CDR3 length: 14 residues. The DNA of the CDR3 is TGCGCCAGCGAGGGGACTATCAACACCGGGGAGCTGTTTTTT. Protein sequence: CASEGTINTGELFF.

The V gene is TRBV5-1, the J gene TRBJ1-1; the D gene is possibly TRBD1 (5 bases). The CDR3 covers 14 residues. CDR1 is SGHRS and CDR2 is YFSETQ in the germline V gene. The ends were cut back, 3 bases at V and 9 bases at J, with 18 bases in the middle. CDR3 protein: CASSYDSTLEQAFF. CDR3 sequence (DNA): TGCGCCAGCAGCTATGACAGCACCTTAGAGCAAGCTTTCTTT.

CDR3 residues: CASSGALSYNEQFF. The CDR3 coding sequence is TGCGCCAGCAGTGGAGCACTATCCTACAATGAGCAGTTCTTC. V gene TRBV10-1 combines with J gene TRBJ2-1; D not certain. CDR1 and CDR2 (germline): WNHNN, SYGVQD (reference sequence). The CDR3 covers 14 residues. The V gene lost 4 bases and the J gene lost 1 base, with 8 bases spanning the gap.

The rearrangement links TRBV30 to TRBJ1-3; 11 positions agree with TRBD1. The V gene end was trimmed by 4 bases and the J gene end by 1 base; junction bases not matched to a gene: 3. The CDR3 is made up of 15 amino acids. The germline V gene encodes CDR1 GTSNPN and CDR2 SVGIG (reference sequence). The CDR3 DNA reads as TGTGCCTGGAAGAGGGACAGGGGGTCTGGAAACACCATATATTTT. Its protein product is CAWKRDRGSGNTIYF.

V usage is TRBV15 and J usage is TRBJ2-3, with TRBD2 matching 8 bases. After removal of 3 bases from V and 2 bases from J, the junction contained 4 bases not matched to a gene. Germline assignment: CDR1 LNHNV and CDR2 YYDKDF (reference sequence). This CDR3 has 15 amino acids. The CDR3 region is CATSRQRGFTDTQYF. The CDR3 bases are TGTGCCACCAGCAGGCAGCGGGGGTTCACAGATACGCAGTATTTT.